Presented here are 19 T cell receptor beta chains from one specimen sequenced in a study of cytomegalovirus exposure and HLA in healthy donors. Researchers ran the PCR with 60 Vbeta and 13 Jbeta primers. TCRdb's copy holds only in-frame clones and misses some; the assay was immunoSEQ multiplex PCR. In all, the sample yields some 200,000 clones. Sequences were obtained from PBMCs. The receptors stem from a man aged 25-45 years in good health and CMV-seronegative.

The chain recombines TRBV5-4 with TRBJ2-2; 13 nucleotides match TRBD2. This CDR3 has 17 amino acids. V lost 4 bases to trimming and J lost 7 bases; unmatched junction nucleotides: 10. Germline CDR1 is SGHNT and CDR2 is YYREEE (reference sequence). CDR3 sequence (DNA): TGTGCCAGCAGCCGCGCAGGACTAGCGGGAGTACACGGGGAGCTGTTTTTT. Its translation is CASSRAGLAGVHGELFF.

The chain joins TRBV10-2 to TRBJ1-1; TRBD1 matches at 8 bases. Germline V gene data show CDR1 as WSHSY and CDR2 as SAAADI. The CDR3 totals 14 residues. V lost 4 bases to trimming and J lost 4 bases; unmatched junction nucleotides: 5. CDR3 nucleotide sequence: TGCGCCAGCAGTGGGCAGGGGGCGGCCACTGAAGCTTTCTTT. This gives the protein CASSGQGAATEAFF.

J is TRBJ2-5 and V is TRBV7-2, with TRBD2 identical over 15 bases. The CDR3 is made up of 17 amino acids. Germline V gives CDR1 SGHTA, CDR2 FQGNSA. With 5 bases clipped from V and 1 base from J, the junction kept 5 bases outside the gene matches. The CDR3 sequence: CASSPGLAGGSQETQYF. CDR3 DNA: TGTGCCAGCAGCCCGGGACTAGCGGGGGGTTCCCAAGAGACCCAGTACTTC.

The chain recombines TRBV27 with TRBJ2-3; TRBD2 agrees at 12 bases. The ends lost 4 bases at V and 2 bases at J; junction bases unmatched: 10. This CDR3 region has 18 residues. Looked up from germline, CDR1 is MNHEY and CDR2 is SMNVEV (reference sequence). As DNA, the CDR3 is TGTGCCAGCAGTTCAATCATTCGACTAGCGGGGGACACAGATACGCAGTATTTT. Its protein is CASSSIIRLAGDTDTQYF.

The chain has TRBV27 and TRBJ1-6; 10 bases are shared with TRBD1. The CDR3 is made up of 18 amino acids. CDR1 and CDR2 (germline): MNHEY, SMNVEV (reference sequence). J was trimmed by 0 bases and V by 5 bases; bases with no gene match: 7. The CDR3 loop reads CASSRTGGFGSYNSPLHF. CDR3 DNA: TGTGCCAGCAGTCGGACAGGGGGTTTTGGCTCCTATAATTCACCCCTCCACTTT.

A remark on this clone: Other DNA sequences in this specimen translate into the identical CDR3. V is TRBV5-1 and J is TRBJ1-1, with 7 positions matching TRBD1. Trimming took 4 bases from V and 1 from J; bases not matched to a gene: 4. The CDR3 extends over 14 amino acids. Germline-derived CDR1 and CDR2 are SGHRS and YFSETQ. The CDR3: CASSPGQKNTEAFF. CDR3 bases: TGCGCCAGCAGCCCGGGACAGAAGAACACTGAAGCTTTCTTT.

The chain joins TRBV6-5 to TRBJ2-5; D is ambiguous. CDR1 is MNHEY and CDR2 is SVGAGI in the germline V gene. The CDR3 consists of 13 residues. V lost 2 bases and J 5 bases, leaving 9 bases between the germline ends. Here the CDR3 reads CASSYRVSETQYF. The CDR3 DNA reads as TGTGCCAGCAGTTACCGGGTGTCTGAGACCCAGTACTTC.

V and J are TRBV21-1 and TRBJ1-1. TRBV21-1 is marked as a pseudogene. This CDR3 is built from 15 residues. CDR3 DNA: TGTGCCAGCAGCAATACTACCGGGGGGAACACTGAAGCTTTCTTT. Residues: CASSNTTGGNTEAFF.

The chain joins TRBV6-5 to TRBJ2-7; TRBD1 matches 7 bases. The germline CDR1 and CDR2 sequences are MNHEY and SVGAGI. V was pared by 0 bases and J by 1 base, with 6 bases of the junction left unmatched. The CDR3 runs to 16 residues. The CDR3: CASSYSRGRGSYEQYF. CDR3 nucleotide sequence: TGTGCCAGCAGTTACTCGAGGGGCAGGGGGTCCTACGAGCAGTACTTC.

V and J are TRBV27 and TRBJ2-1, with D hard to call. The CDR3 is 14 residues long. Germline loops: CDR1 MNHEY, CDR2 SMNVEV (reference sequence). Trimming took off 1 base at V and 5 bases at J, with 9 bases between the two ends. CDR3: CASSLYRSNNEQFF. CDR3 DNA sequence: TGTGCCAGCAGTTTATACAGATCAAACAATGAGCAGTTCTTC.

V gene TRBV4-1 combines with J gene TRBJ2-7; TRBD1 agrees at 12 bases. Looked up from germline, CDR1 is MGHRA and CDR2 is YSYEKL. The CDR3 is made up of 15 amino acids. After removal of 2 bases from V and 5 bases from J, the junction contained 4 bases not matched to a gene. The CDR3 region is CASSQPGTGGHEQYF. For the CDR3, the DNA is TGCGCCAGCAGCCAACCCGGGACAGGGGGCCACGAGCAGTACTTC.

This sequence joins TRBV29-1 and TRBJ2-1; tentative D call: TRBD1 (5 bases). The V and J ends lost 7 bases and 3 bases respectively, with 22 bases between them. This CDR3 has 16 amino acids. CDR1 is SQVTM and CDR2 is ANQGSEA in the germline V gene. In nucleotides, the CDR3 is TGCAGCGCCCTGGATTCCCTGGACAAAAGCTACAATGAGCAGTTCTTC. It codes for CSALDSLDKSYNEQFF.

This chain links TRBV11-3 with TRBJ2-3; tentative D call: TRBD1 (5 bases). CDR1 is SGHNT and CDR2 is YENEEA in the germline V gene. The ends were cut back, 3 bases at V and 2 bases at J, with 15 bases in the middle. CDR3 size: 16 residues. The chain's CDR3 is CASSFEGEEVTDTQYF. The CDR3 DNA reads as TGTGCCAGCAGCTTCGAAGGGGAAGAGGTCACAGATACGCAGTATTTT.

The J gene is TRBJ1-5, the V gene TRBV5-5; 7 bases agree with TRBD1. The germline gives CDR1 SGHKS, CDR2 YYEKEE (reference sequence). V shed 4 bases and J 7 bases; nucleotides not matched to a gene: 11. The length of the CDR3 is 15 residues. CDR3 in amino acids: CASSRMTGNGQPQHF. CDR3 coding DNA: TGTGCCAGCAGCCGGATGACAGGGAATGGACAGCCCCAGCATTTT.

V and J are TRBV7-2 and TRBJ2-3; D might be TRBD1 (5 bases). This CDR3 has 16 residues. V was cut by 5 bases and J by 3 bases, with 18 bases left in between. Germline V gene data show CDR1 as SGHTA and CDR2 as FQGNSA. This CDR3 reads CASSPPWGSATDTQYF. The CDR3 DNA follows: TGTGCCAGCAGCCCCCCTTGGGGCTCCGCGACAGATACGCAGTATTTT.

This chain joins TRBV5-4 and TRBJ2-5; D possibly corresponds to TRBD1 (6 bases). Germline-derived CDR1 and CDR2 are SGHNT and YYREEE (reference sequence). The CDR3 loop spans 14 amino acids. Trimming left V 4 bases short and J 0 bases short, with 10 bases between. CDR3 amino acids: CASSPRTDQETQYF. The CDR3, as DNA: TGTGCCAGCAGCCCCCGGACAGACCAAGAGACCCAGTACTTC.

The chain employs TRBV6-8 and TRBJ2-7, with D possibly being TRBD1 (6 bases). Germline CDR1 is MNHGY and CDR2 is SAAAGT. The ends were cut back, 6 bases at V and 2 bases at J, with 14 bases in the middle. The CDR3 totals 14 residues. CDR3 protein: CASRYRDTPYEQYF. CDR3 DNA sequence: TGTGCCAGCAGATACCGGGACACGCCCTACGAGCAGTACTTC.

This CDR3 is CASSFYARLTYEQYF. CDR3 DNA: TGTGCCAGCAGTTTCTACGCGAGGCTTACCTACGAGCAGTACTTC. J is TRBJ2-7 and V is TRBV28; the D is unclear. Germline values: CDR1 MDHEN, CDR2 SYDVKM. CDR3 length equals 15 residues. Trimming left V 3 bases short and J 2 bases short, with 14 bases between. The variable domain in full, completed from reference TRBV28 and TRBJ2-7, reads DVKVTQSSRYLVKRTGEKVFLECVQDMDHENMFWYRQDPGLGLRLIYFSYDVKMKEKGDIPEGYSVSREKKERFSLILESASTNQTSMYLCASSFYARLTYEQYFGPGTRLTVT.

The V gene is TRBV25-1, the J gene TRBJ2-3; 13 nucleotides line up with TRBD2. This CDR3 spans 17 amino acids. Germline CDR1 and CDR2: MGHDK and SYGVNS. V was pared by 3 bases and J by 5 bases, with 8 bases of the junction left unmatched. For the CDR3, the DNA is TGTGCCAGCAGTGATCTCGGCCGACTAGCGGGGGGAGATACGCAGTATTTT. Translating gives CASSDLGRLAGGDTQYF.